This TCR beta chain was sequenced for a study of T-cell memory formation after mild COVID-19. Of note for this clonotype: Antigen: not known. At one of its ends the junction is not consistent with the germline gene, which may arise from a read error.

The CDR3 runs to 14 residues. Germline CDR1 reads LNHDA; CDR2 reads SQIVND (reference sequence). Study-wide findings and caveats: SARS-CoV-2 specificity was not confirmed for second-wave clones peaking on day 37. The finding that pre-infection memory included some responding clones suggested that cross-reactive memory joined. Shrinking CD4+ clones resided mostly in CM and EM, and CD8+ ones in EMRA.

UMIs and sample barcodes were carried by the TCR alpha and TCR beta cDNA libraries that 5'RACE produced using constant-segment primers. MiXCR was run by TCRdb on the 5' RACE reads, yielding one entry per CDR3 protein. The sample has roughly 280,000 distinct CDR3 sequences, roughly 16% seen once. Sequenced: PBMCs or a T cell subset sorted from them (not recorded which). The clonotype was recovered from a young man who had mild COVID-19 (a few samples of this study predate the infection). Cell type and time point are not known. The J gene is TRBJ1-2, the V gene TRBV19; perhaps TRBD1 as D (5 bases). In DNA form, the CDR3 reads TGTGCCAGTAGTATCCGGCAGGGTAAAGATGGATACACCTTC. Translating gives CASSIRQGKDGYTF.